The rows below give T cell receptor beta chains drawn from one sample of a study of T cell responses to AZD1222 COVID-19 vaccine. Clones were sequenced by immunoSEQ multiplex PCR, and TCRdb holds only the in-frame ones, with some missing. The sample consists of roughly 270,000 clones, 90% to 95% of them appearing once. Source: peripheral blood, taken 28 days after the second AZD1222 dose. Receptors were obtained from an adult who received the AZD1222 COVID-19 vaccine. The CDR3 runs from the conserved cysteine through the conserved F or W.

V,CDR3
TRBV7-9,CASSPAGTGNSPLHF
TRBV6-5,CASTGGYRVSYEQYF
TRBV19,CASSPLGARTDTQYF
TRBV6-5,CASSPTLTNEKLFF
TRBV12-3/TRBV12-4,CASGSGAEAFF
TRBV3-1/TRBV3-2,CASSQDIRSTEAFF
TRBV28,CASSLGQGGETQYF
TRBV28,CASSFQGNYGYTF
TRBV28,CASSLQGAGSPLHF
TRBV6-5,CASSISGASYNEQFF
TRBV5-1,CASSSISTDYGYTF
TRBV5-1,CASSLASGSLDTQYF
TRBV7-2,CASSLTGGIQYF
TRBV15,CATSRQGGTYEQYF
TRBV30,CAWSVVVGYEQYF
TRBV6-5,CASSYGWRTYNSPLHF
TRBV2,CASSAGDNSPLHF
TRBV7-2,CASSPRSTGELFF
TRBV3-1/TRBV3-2,CASSPGRATGELFF
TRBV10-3,CAIAGASYEQYF
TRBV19,CASRTGTGPNTEAFF
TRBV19,CASSIGGAYEQYF
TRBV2,CASSLSNQPQHF
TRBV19,CASSISGVRPQHF
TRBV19,CASSRDRTALNSPLHF
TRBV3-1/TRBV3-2,CASSRQGARGYNSPLHF
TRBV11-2,CASSETSGSVEQYF
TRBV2,CASSPQRVNTEAFF
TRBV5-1,CASSLESLTDTQYF
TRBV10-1,CASPDSLQQYF
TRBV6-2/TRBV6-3,CASGLAGTDTQYF
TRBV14,CASSRGYGYTF
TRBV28,CASSFRAWRETSYNEQFF
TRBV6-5,CATLSDGLSSYEQYF
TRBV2,CASTYLTHRAEQYF
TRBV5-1,CASSTGQGVYEQYF
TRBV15,CATSSPGQGFHEQYF
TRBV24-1,CATSEGTLNEQFF
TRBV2,CASVLEGHNEAFF
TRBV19,CASNRQGGNQPQHF
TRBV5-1,CASHNSGGPTNEKLFF
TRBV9,CASSEVAGGTTYEQYF
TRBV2,CASSQLPGQGTPF
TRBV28,CASSSRLKGTGELFF
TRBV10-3,CAIRNMGNQPQHF